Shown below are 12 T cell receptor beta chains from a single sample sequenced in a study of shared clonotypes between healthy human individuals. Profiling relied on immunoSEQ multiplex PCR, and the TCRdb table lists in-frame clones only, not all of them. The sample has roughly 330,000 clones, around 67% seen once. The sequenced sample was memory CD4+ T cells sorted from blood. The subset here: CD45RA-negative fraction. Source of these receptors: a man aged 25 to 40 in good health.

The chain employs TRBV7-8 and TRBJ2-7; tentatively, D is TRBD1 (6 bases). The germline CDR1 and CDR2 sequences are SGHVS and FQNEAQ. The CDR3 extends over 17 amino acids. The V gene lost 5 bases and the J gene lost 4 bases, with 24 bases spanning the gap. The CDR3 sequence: CASSARGDTGFPYEQYF. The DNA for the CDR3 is TGTGCCAGCAGCGCCCGAGGGGACACTGGCTTCCCGTACGAGCAGTACTTC.

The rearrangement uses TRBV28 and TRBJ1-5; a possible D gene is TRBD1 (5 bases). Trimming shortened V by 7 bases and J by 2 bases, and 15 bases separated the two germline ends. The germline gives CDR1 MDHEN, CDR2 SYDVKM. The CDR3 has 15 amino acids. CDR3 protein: CASIVGGSGNQPQHF. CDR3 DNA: TGTGCCAGCATTGTGGGGGGGTCGGGCAATCAGCCCCAGCATTTT. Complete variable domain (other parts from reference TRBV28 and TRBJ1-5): DVKVTQSSRYLVKRTGEKVFLECVQDMDHENMFWYRQDPGLGLRLIYFSYDVKMKEKGDIPEGYSVSREKKERFSLILESASTNQTSMYLCASIVGGSGNQPQHFGDGTRLSIL.

This CDR3 reads CASSTDRAVEQFF. In DNA, the CDR3 is TGCGCCAGCAGCACGGACAGGGCTGTTGAGCAGTTCTTC. This rearrangement joins TRBV5-1 to TRBJ2-1, with TRBD1 matching 8 bases. Germline loops: CDR1 SGHRS, CDR2 YFSETQ. V was pared by 4 bases and J by 9 bases, with 6 bases of the junction left unmatched. The CDR3 has 13 amino acids. Supplemented by reference TRBV5-1 and TRBJ2-1, the full variable domain reads KAGVTQTPRYLIKTRGQQVTLSCSPISGHRSVSWYQQTPGQGLQFLFEYFSETQRNKGNFPGRFSGRQFSNSRSEMNVSTLELGDSALYLCASSTDRAVEQFFGPGTRLTVL.

This CDR3 reads CASRRLAGDGYEQFF. CDR3 in DNA: TGTGCCAGCAGGAGACTAGCGGGAGACGGGTATGAGCAGTTCTTC. The J gene is TRBJ2-1, the V gene TRBV6-6, with 12 bases that match TRBD2. Per the germline V gene, CDR1 is MNHNY and CDR2 is SVGAGI (reference sequence). CDR3 size: 15 residues. V lost 6 bases, J lost 8 bases, and 8 bases stayed unmatched.

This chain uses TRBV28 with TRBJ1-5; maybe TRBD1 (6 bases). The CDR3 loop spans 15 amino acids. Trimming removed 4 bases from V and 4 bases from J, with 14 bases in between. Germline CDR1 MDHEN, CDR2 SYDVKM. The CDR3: CASSSFQGLNQPQHF. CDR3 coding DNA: TGTGCCAGCAGTTCCTTCCAGGGGCTGAATCAGCCCCAGCATTTT.

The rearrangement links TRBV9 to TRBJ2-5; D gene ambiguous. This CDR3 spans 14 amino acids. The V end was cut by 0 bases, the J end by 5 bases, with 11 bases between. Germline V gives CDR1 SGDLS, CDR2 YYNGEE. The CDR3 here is CASSVDRRGETQYF. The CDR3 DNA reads TGTGCCAGCAGCGTAGACCGGCGTGGGGAGACCCAGTACTTC.

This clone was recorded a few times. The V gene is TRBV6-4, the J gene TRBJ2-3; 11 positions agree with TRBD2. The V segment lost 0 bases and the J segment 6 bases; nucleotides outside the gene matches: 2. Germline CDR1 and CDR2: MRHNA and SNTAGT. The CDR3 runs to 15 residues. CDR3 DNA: TGTGCCAGCAGTGACTCTAGCGGGAGGGCCGATACGCAGTATTTT. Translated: CASSDSSGRADTQYF.

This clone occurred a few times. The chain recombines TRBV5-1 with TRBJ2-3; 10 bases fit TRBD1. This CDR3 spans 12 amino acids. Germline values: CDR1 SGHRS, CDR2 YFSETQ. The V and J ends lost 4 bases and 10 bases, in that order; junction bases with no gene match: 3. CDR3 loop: CASSLGTGAQYF. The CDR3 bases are TGCGCCAGCAGCCTCGGGACAGGGGCGCAGTATTTT.

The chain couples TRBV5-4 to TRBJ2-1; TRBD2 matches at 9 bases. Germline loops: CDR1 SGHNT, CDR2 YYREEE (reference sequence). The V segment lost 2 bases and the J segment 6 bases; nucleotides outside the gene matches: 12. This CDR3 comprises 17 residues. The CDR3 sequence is CASSFPTSGIRGNEQFF. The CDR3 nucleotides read TGTGCCAGCAGCTTTCCGACTAGCGGTATCAGGGGCAATGAGCAGTTCTTC.

CDR3: CATSRDPGGAGANVLTF. The CDR3 DNA sequence: TGTGCCACCAGCAGAGATCCAGGAGGGGCTGGGGCCAACGTCCTGACTTTC. This chain links TRBV15 with TRBJ2-6; D is perhaps TRBD2 (6 bases). The CDR3 totals 17 residues. Trimming took off 0 bases at V and 2 bases at J, with 11 bases between the two ends. CDR1 and CDR2 from the germline V gene are LNHNV and YYDKDF (reference sequence).

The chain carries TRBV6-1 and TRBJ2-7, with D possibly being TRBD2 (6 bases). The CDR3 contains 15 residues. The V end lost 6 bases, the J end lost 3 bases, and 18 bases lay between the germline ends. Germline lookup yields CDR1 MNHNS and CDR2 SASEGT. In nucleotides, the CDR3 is TGTGCCAGCAGGAGCGCTAGCGCTAGTCGCTACGAGCAGTACTTC. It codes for CASRSASASRYEQYF.

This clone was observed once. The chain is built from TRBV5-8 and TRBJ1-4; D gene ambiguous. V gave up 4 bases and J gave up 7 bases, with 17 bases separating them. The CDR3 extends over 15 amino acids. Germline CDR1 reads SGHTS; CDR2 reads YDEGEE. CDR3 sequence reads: CASSQSGSRAEKLFF. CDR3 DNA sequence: TGTGCCAGCAGCCAGTCCGGAAGTAGGGCTGAAAAACTGTTTTTT.